This is a list of T cell receptor beta chains from one sample in a study of cytomegalovirus exposure and HLA in healthy donors. Generated by immunoSEQ multiplex PCR, the TCRdb table keeps only in-frame clones and is missing some. Found here are about 120,000 clones, roughly three quarters of them singletons; the top ten hold 1.6%. Specimen: PBMCs. The receptors originated from a young woman in good health and CMV-seronegative. Both conserved end residues are part of each CDR3. The D gene is left open where the match is weak. A row's size may be missing; if present it is once, few, many or a size class.

j_call | v_call | clone_size | d_call | cdr3_nt | cdr3_aa
TRBJ1-6 | TRBV6-1 | - | TRBD1 | TGTGCCAGCAACACCAGGACAGGGCTAAATTCACCCCTCCACTTT | CASNTRTGLNSPLHF
TRBJ1-1 | TRBV5-1 | - | - | TGCGCCAGCAGCCGGGGGTTGGCGAACACTGAAGCTTTCTTT | CASSRGLANTEAFF
TRBJ2-1 | TRBV5-6 | - | TRBD1 | TGTGCCAGCAGCTTAACGGGACAGGCAAGAATTGAGCAGTTCTTC | CASSLTGQARIEQFF
TRBJ1-5 | TRBV6-1 | - | - | TGTGCCAGCATGGCGGGAGGGCCCCAGCATTTT | CASMAGGPQHF
TRBJ2-7 | TRBV25-1 | - | - | TGTGCCAGCAGTGCCTCGCGAGGGCCCCCCTCCTACGAGCAGTACTTC | CASSASRGPPSYEQYF
TRBJ1-1 | TRBV10-3 | - | TRBD1 | TGTGCCATCAGTAAAGTAAGGGACAGCACTGAAGCTTTCTTT | CAISKVRDSTEAFF
TRBJ1-5 | TRBV18 | - | TRBD1 | TGTGCCAGCTCACAAGACAGGGAAGTTCAGCCCCAGCATTTT | CASSQDREVQPQHF
TRBJ1-1 | TRBV27 | - | - | TGTGCCAGCAGTTGGACAGTGAACACTGAAGCTTTCTTT | CASSWTVNTEAFF
TRBJ1-2 | TRBV29-1 | - | - | TGCAGCGCCCCTACGAACGCTAACTATGGCTACACCTTC | CSAPTNANYGYTF
TRBJ1-5 | TRBV19 | few | - | TGTGCCAGTAGTATACGACAGAACAATCAGCCCCAGCATTTT | CASSIRQNNQPQHF
TRBJ2-2 | TRBV30 | - | - | TGTGCCTGGAGTGTACGGGGAACCGGGGAGCTGTTTTTT | CAWSVRGTGELFF
TRBJ2-2 | TRBV4-2 | - | TRBD2 | TGTGCCAGCAGCCAAGGGGCGGGGGGGCTGGTCGGGGAGCTGTTTTTT | CASSQGAGGLVGELFF
TRBJ1-2 | TRBV29-1 | - | TRBD1 | TGCAGCGTTGAAGACGAAAGGGGACAGAGCTATGGCTACACCTTC | CSVEDERGQSYGYTF
TRBJ1-5 | TRBV28 | - | TRBD1 | TGTGCCAGCAGTCCCTATGGGGGGACAGGCGGCCAGCCCCAGCATTTT | CASSPYGGTGGQPQHF
TRBJ2-7 | TRBV14 | once | - | TGTGCCAGCAGCCAAGACCGAACGACAGGAATTATTCCCTACGAGCAGTACTTC | CASSQDRTTGIIPYEQYF
TRBJ2-2 | TRBV7-8 | once | TRBD2 | TGTGCCAGCAGCTTGGCGGGGGGGAACACCGGGGAGCTGTTTTTT | CASSLAGGNTGELFF
TRBJ1-6 | TRBV2 | - | TRBD1 | TGTGCCAGCAGTCCGGGGGACAGTAATTCACCCCTCCACTTT | CASSPGDSNSPLHF